Following are 5 T cell receptor beta chains from one sample sequenced in a study of shared clonotypes between healthy human individuals. The assay was immunoSEQ multiplex PCR, and TCRdb's table has in-frame clones only and misses some. The sample yields about 530,000 clones, about three quarters seen once. Sequences were obtained from PBMCs. Receptor source: a woman between 40 and 55 years old in good health. Some clones in this sample may be carry-over from other donors' samples.

The rearrangement uses TRBV28 and TRBJ1-3, with a weak D call TRBD1 (5 bases). The germline CDR1 and CDR2 sequences are MDHEN and SYDVKM. The length of the CDR3 is 14 residues. Trimming shortened V by 7 bases and J by 4 bases, and 14 bases separated the two germline ends. CDR3 in amino acids: CASTKGFLGNTIYF. The CDR3 DNA is TGTGCCAGCACCAAGGGGTTTTTGGGAAACACCATATATTTT.

The chain uses TRBV6-5 and TRBJ1-3; possibly TRBD1 for D (6 bases). Looked up from germline, CDR1 is MNHEY and CDR2 is SVGAGI. The CDR3 is 13 residues long. The V end lost 8 bases, the J end lost 3 bases, and 11 bases lay between the germline ends. The CDR3 here is CASGTSHGNTIYF. The CDR3 DNA is TGTGCCAGCGGGACATCCCATGGAAACACCATATATTTT.

The chain recombines TRBV10-3 with TRBJ2-1; 9 bases are a match to TRBD2. V was pared by 6 bases and J by 4 bases, with 7 bases of the junction left unmatched. Germline V gene lookup returns CDR1 ENHRY and CDR2 SYGVKD. The CDR3 contains 15 residues. CDR3 loop: CAIRDSSGAYNEQFF. The DNA for the CDR3 is TGTGCCATCAGAGACTCTAGCGGGGCATACAATGAGCAGTTCTTC.

This clone was seen more than once but under ten times. The chain carries TRBV19 and TRBJ1-1; unclear D gene. The CDR3 covers 13 residues. Trimming left V 2 bases short and J 1 base short, with 5 bases between. Germline V gene sequence: CDR1 LNHDA, CDR2 SQIVND (reference sequence). For the CDR3, the DNA is TGTGCCAGTAGTATACAGGAGAACACTGAAGCTTTCTTT. Translated: CASSIQENTEAFF. Full variable domain (remainder filled in from reference TRBV19 and TRBJ1-1): DGGITQSPKYLFRKEGQNVTLSCEQNLNHDAMYWYRQDPGQGLRLIYYSQIVNDFQKGDIAEGYSVSREKKESFPLTVTSAQKNPTAFYLCASSIQENTEAFFGQGTRLTVV.

J is TRBJ2-6 and V is TRBV19, with a weak D call TRBD1 (6 bases). V gave up 5 bases and J gave up 0 bases, with 11 bases separating them. Germline CDR1 LNHDA, CDR2 SQIVND (reference sequence). This CDR3 has 16 residues. The CDR3 coding sequence is TGTGCCAGTAGTCCAGACAGGACCTCTGGGGCCAACGTCCTGACTTTC. Its protein product is CASSPDRTSGANVLTF. Full variable domain (remainder filled in from reference TRBV19 and TRBJ2-6): DGGITQSPKYLFRKEGQNVTLSCEQNLNHDAMYWYRQDPGQGLRLIYYSQIVNDFQKGDIAEGYSVSREKKESFPLTVTSAQKNPTAFYLCASSPDRTSGANVLTFGAGSRLTVL.